This TCR beta chain was sequenced for a study of glioma-infiltrating T cells. Whole-study results and caveats: Non-neoplastic patients had below-expected tissue-blood divergence, while all gliomas exceeded expectation. Tissue and blood shared very few CDR3 sequences.

With respect to this clonotype: No antigen is known for it.

Amplification of TCR alpha and beta CDR3 regions from RNA used iRepertoire nested multiplex PCR. One-step reverse transcription and amplification started from approximately 100-400 ng of tissue mRNA or PBMC total RNA. TCRdb reanalysed the multiplex PCR reads using MiXCR and keeps one entry per CDR3 protein. The sample contains about 140,000 distinct CDR3 sequences, about 39% of which appear only once. V lost 5 bases to trimming and J lost 10 bases; unmatched junction nucleotides: 10. The CDR3 runs 13 residues. Germline CDR1 reads SEHNR; CDR2 reads FQNEAQ (reference sequence). This sequence joins TRBV7-9 and TRBJ1-1; 7 bases are a match to TRBD1. Sequences were obtained from glioma tissue, nonneoplastic brain tissue, or PBMCs (not recorded which). The receptor's source is a human donor with low-grade glioma or glioblastoma, undergoing nonglioma brain surgery, or in good health (not recorded which). The CDR3 sequence: CASSGRQGDGAFF. CDR3 nucleotide sequence: TGTGCCAGCAGCGGCCGACAGGGCGATGGAGCTTTCTTT.